These 25 T cell receptor beta chains came from one sample sequenced in a study of blood T cell repertoires in COVID-19. TCRdb keeps only in-frame clones here, not all; method: immunoSEQ multiplex PCR. Found here are over 250,000 clones, around four fifths of them singletons; the top ten hold 4.1%. The sequencing input was PBMCs or T cells enriched from blood (not recorded which). The origin of the receptors is a man aged 25-40 years with acute COVID-19.

CDR3 DNA: TGTGCCAGTAGTATAGCAGGGTACAATCAGCCCCAGCATTTT. This translates into CASSIAGYNQPQHF. The chain is built from TRBV19 and TRBJ1-5, with D possibly being TRBD1 (5 bases). The V end was cut by 1 base, the J end by 3 bases, with 7 bases between. CDR1 LNHDA and CDR2 SQIVND come from the germline V gene (reference sequence). There are 14 residues in the CDR3.

V is TRBV5-1 and J is TRBJ2-5; TRBD2 might be the D (6 bases). This CDR3 contains 16 residues. Trimming cost V 0 bases and J 2 bases, with 14 bases left between them. In germline, CDR1 is SGHRS, CDR2 YFSETQ. The CDR3 loop is CASSLAGTGIQETQYF. CDR3 sequence (DNA): TGCGCCAGCAGCTTGGCCGGGACTGGGATACAAGAGACCCAGTACTTC.

The V call is TRBV6-5, the J call TRBJ2-2, with a tentative D call TRBD1 (5 bases). The CDR3 contains 14 residues. Germline CDR1 and CDR2: MNHEY and SVGAGI. V was cut by 4 bases and J by 5 bases, with 11 bases left in between. CDR3 region: CASSSYQGTGELFF. Here the CDR3 DNA reads TGTGCCAGCAGTTCCTATCAGGGAACCGGGGAGCTGTTTTTT.

The J gene is TRBJ1-1, the V gene TRBV29-1, with 8 nucleotides matching TRBD1. After removal of 3 bases from V and 8 bases from J, the junction contained 5 bases not matched to a gene. This CDR3 is 12 amino acids long. From germline, CDR1 is SQVTM and CDR2 ANQGSEA. In DNA form, the CDR3 reads TGCAGCGTTGACAGGGGGCTCTCAGAAGCTTTCTTT. Its protein product is CSVDRGLSEAFF.

The chain recombines TRBV15 with TRBJ2-1; 10 nucleotides line up with TRBD2. The CDR3 extends over 17 amino acids. Germline-derived CDR1 and CDR2 are LNHNV and YYDKDF (reference sequence). V dropped 1 base and J dropped 3; count of bases not matched to a gene: 6. In DNA, the CDR3 is TGTGCCACCAGCAGAGGAGGTAGCGGGAGGCTCTACAATGAGCAGTTCTTC. It yields the protein CATSRGGSGRLYNEQFF. Together with reference TRBV15 and TRBJ2-1, the CDR3 gives the full variable domain: DAMVIQNPRYQVTQFGKPVTLSCSQTLNHNVMYWYQQKSSQAPKLLFHYYDKDFNNEADTPDNFQSRRPNTSFCFLDIRSPGLGDTAMYLCATSRGGSGRLYNEQFFGPGTRLTVL.

This chain connects TRBV6-5 to TRBJ1-2; no firm D call. The germline V gene encodes CDR1 MNHEY and CDR2 SVGAGI. V was trimmed by 4 bases and J by 8 bases, leaving 17 bases between them. This CDR3 is 14 amino acids long. This CDR3 is CASSSGDRNRGYTF. DNA for the CDR3: TGTGCCAGCAGTTCCGGAGATAGAAATAGGGGCTACACCTTC.

The chain uses TRBV7-6 and TRBJ1-4, with D perhaps matching TRBD1 (6 bases). Germline CDR1 SGHVS, CDR2 FNYEAQ. V dropped 6 bases and J dropped 13 bases, with 12 bases sitting between them. CDR3 size: 11 residues. The CDR3 sequence: CASSRGGLLFF. The DNA of the CDR3 is TGTGCCAGCAGTAGGGGGGGTTTACTGTTTTTT. Drawing the rest from reference TRBV7-6 and TRBJ1-4, the complete variable domain is GAGVSQSPRYKVTKRGQDVALRCDPISGHVSLYWYRQALGQGPEFLTYFNYEAQQDKSGLPNDRFSAERPEGSISTLTIQRTEQRDSAMYRCASSRGGLLFFGSGTQLSVL.

The chain employs TRBV13 and TRBJ1-2; no reliable D call. Germline values: CDR1 PRHDT, CDR2 FYEKMQ (reference sequence). CDR3 size: 14 residues. With 3 bases removed from V and 4 bases from J, the gap between germline ends came to 12 bases. CDR3 nucleotide sequence: TGTGCCAGCAGCTTGAGGGCGAATTCCTATGGCTACACCTTC. This sequence encodes CASSLRANSYGYTF. Drawing the rest from reference TRBV13 and TRBJ1-2, the complete variable domain is AAGVIQSPRHLIKEKRETATLKCYPIPRHDTVYWYQQGPGQDPQFLISFYEKMQSDKGSIPDRFSAQQFSDYHSELNMSSLELGDSALYFCASSLRANSYGYTFGSGTRLTVV.

The chain joins TRBV2 to TRBJ1-5; perhaps TRBD1 as D (5 bases). The V and J ends lost 6 bases and 6 bases respectively, with 12 bases between them. Germline V gene data show CDR1 as SNHLY and CDR2 as FYNNEI. CDR3 length equals 13 residues. In nucleotides, the CDR3 is TGTGCCAGCAGAAGATCGGGGGGTCAGCCCCAGCATTTT. Translating it yields CASRRSGGQPQHF.

This chain's CDR3 is CASSLGSTAARDYYGYTF. The CDR3 coding sequence is TGTGCCAGCAGCTTAGGGTCAACGGCCGCCCGAGACTACTATGGCTACACCTTC. The chain carries TRBV11-2 and TRBJ1-2; D is unresolved. Trimming shortened V by 1 base and J by 3 bases, and 21 bases separated the two germline ends. Germline-derived CDR1 and CDR2 are SGHAT and FQNNGV. The CDR3 consists of 18 residues. Together with reference TRBV11-2 and TRBJ1-2, the CDR3 gives the full variable domain: EAGVAQSPRYKIIEKRQSVAFWCNPISGHATLYWYQQILGQGPKLLIQFQNNGVVDDSQLPKDRFSAERLKGVDSTLKIQPAKLEDSAVYLCASSLGSTAARDYYGYTFGSGTRLTVV.

The DNA for the CDR3 is TGCGCCAGCCACAGGGGGGGAGAAGTGAACACTGAAGCTTTCTTT. This gives the protein CASHRGGEVNTEAFF. This sequence joins TRBV4-1 and TRBJ1-1; 8 bases are a match to TRBD1. This CDR3 contains 15 residues. Losses at the gene ends were 8 bases for V and 0 bases for J; bases not matched to a gene: 8. Per germline, CDR1 MGHRA and CDR2 YSYEKL.

To note about this clone: In the same sample, other DNA sequences code for this CDR3. The chain links TRBV5-1 to TRBJ2-5; 7 nucleotides match TRBD2. V lost 0 bases, J lost 5 bases, and 1 base stayed unmatched. Germline CDR1 is SGHRS and CDR2 is YFSETQ. The CDR3 runs 13 residues. The CDR3 DNA follows: TGCGCCAGCAGCTTGGGGGGAGGGGAGACCCAGTACTTC. Encoded protein: CASSLGGGETQYF.

Worth noting for this clone: One end of the junction is discordant with germline, which a read error may explain. V usage is TRBV5-1 and J usage is TRBJ1-2; TRBD1 matches at 9 bases. Germline V gene sequence: CDR1 SGHRS, CDR2 YFSETQ. This CDR3 is 15 amino acids long. The CDR3 here is CASSSQGQGYYGYTF. For the CDR3, the DNA is TGTGCCAGCAGCTCACAGGGACAGGGATACTATGGCTACACCTTC.

The chain couples TRBV6-4 to TRBJ1-1; TRBD1 matches at 7 bases. The CDR3 is 14 amino acids. With V trimmed by 5 bases and J by 4 bases, 7 bases remained unmatched. In germline, CDR1 is MRHNA, CDR2 SNTAGT. CDR3 in DNA: TGTGCCAGCAGTCCCGGACAGGAGGGCACTGAAGCTTTCTTT. Translation gives CASSPGQEGTEAFF.

The rearrangement joins TRBV6-5 to TRBJ1-6; D uncertain. Trimming removed 2 bases from V and 13 bases from J, with 12 bases in between. The CDR3 length is 13 residues. The germline CDR1 and CDR2 sequences are MNHEY and SVGAGI. As DNA, the CDR3 is TGTGCCAGCAGTTACCAGAGGTCGGCGCCCCTCCACTTT. Translation gives CASSYQRSAPLHF.

V and J are TRBV5-1 and TRBJ2-3; perhaps TRBD1 as D (6 bases). The germline gives CDR1 SGHRS, CDR2 YFSETQ. Between the trimmed V and J ends, which lost 3 bases and 6 bases, there was a span of 26 bases. The CDR3 extends over 18 amino acids. This CDR3 is CASSSPHSGETHPDTQYF. CDR3 DNA sequence: TGCGCCAGCAGCTCACCTCACTCAGGGGAGACCCACCCGGATACGCAGTATTTT. The entire variable domain, with the rest obtained from reference TRBV5-1 and TRBJ2-3, is as follows: KAGVTQTPRYLIKTRGQQVTLSCSPISGHRSVSWYQQTPGQGLQFLFEYFSETQRNKGNFPGRFSGRQFSNSRSEMNVSTLELGDSALYLCASSSPHSGETHPDTQYFGPGTRLTVL.

The V and J genes are TRBV5-1 and TRBJ2-1, with D perhaps matching TRBD2 (6 bases). Germline-derived CDR1 and CDR2 are SGHRS and YFSETQ. The CDR3 has 15 amino acids. Trimming shortened V by 0 bases and J by 3 bases, and 10 bases separated the two germline ends. The CDR3 nucleotides are TGCGCCAGCAGCTTGGCCGGGGGAATCTACAATGAGCAGTTCTTC. Encoded protein: CASSLAGGIYNEQFF.

A note on this clone: The junction differs from germline at one of its ends, possibly a read error. The chain is built from TRBV28 and TRBJ1-5; no clear D gene. This CDR3 is 12 amino acids long. Per the germline V gene, CDR1 is MDHEN and CDR2 is SYDVKM. CDR3 coding DNA: TGTGCCAGCAGTTTTCAGCGTCAGTCCCAGCATTTT. Translation gives CASSFQRQSQHF. Full variable domain (missing parts from reference TRBV28 and TRBJ1-5): DVKVTQSSRYLVKRTGEKVFLECVQDMDHENMFWYRQDPGLGLRLIYFSYDVKMKEKGDIPEGYSVSREKKERFSLILESASTNQTSMYLCASSFQRQSQHFGDGTRLSIL.

V is TRBV24-1 and J is TRBJ2-2, with D perhaps TRBD1 (5 bases). Deletions cut 2 bases from V and 3 bases from J, with 12 bases between. Germline loops: CDR1 KGHDR, CDR2 SFDVKD. The CDR3 contains 16 residues. CDR3 sequence (DNA): TGTGCCACCAGTGATTGGGCAGGGCGTGACACCGGGGAGCTGTTTTTT. Translated: CATSDWAGRDTGELFF.

The rearrangement links TRBV30 to TRBJ1-3, with D maybe TRBD1 (5 bases). This CDR3 has 17 amino acids. CDR1 GTSNPN and CDR2 SVGIG come from the germline V gene (reference sequence). V gave up 0 bases and J gave up 4 bases, with 19 bases separating them. The CDR3 here is CAWSVSFPGERGNTIYF. The CDR3 DNA reads TGTGCCTGGAGTGTCAGTTTTCCGGGGGAGAGGGGAAACACCATATATTTT.

This chain uses TRBV18 with TRBJ1-1; possible D gene TRBD1, 6 bases. The germline gives CDR1 KGHSH, CDR2 LQKENI. The CDR3 is 15 amino acids. Trimming removed 3 bases at V and 4 bases at J, with 15 bases between. The CDR3 DNA is TGTGCCAGCTCACCGGCCGGGGGCGGGGGCACTGAAGCTTTCTTT. Translating it yields CASSPAGGGGTEAFF.

The rearrangement uses TRBV2 and TRBJ1-1; the D is unclear. The V gene lost 6 bases and the J gene lost 7 bases, with 15 bases spanning the gap. The CDR3 extends over 13 amino acids. CDR1 and CDR2 (germline): SNHLY, FYNNEI. CDR3 sequence (DNA): TGTGCCAGCAGCTTAGGCCTCGGGGTTGAAGCTTTCTTT. Amino acids: CASSLGLGVEAFF. Using reference TRBV2 and TRBJ1-1 for the parts outside the CDR3, the full variable domain is EPEVTQTPSHQVTQMGQEVILRCVPISNHLYFYWYRQILGQKVEFLVSFYNNEISEKSEIFDDQFSVERPDGSNFTLKIRSTKLEDSAMYFCASSLGLGVEAFFGQGTRLTVV.

The J gene is TRBJ1-5, the V gene TRBV18, with D perhaps TRBD1 (5 bases). Trimming shortened V by 3 bases and J by 3 bases, and 9 bases separated the two germline ends. The CDR3 spans 14 residues. CDR1 and CDR2 (germline): KGHSH, LQKENI. CDR3 sequence: CASSPGGSNQPQHF. CDR3 nucleotides: TGTGCCAGCTCACCTGGGGGGTCCAATCAGCCCCAGCATTTT.

This clone showed up many times. The gene calls are TRBV10-3 and TRBJ1-6; no definite D call. Germline V gene lookup returns CDR1 ENHRY and CDR2 SYGVKD. V was pared by 4 bases and J by 7 bases, with 14 bases between. The CDR3 loop spans 15 amino acids. CDR3 coding DNA: TGTGCCATCAGTGTATATGGAGACCTCAATTCACCCCTCCACTTT. Protein sequence: CAISVYGDLNSPLHF.

The chain combines TRBV6-2 or TRBV6-3 with TRBJ1-6; tentatively, D is TRBD1 (5 bases). CDR3 length equals 14 residues. Germline V gene lookup returns CDR1 MNHEY and CDR2 SVGEGT. Trimming left V 6 bases short and J 3 bases short, with 9 bases between. The CDR3 reads CASSPGSYNSPLHF. CDR3 sequence (DNA): TGTGCCAGCAGCCCAGGGAGCTATAATTCACCCCTCCACTTT.